Below, 25 T cell receptor beta chains from the same sample are listed, as sequenced in a study of blood T cells in healthy people across ages. Primed by a sample-barcoded 5' primer and a J-beta primer mix, a second PCR proceeded for roughly 6 to 12 cycles. TCRdb independently ran MiXCR on the 5' RACE reads; one entry per CDR3 protein. The table shows approximately 1,700,000 distinct CDR3 sequences, with more than 35% occurring only once. The sample comprised blood. The receptor source for this set is a human donor in good health.

The chain is built from TRBV7-8 and TRBJ2-5; no clear D gene. The end of the DNA is better explained by TRBJ2-7, so the J call may be wrong. The CDR3 runs 14 residues. Germline CDR1 SGHVS, CDR2 FQNEAQ. The CDR3 region has the DNA TGTGCCAGCAGCTTAGAGGATTTTGCCTCCGAGCAGTACTTC. This gives the protein CASSLEDFASEQYF.

The chain combines TRBV11-2 with TRBJ1-4; unclear D gene. The germline V gene encodes CDR1 SGHAT and CDR2 FQNNGV. The CDR3 sequence is 17 residues long. Between the trimmed V and J ends, which lost 0 bases and 0 bases, there was a span of 11 bases. This CDR3 is CASSLDILSATNEKLFF. In nucleotides, the CDR3 is TGTGCCAGCAGCTTAGACATCTTATCTGCAACTAATGAAAAACTGTTTTTT.

This clonotype occurred many times. V usage is TRBV27 and J usage is TRBJ2-3; 10 bases line up with TRBD2. The CDR3 contains 15 residues. With V trimmed by 10 bases and J by 1 base, 8 bases remained unmatched. The germline gives CDR1 MNHEY, CDR2 SMNVEV (reference sequence). The CDR3 reads CATAQLAGGTDTQYF. DNA of the CDR3: TGTGCCACGGCACAGCTAGCGGGAGGCACAGATACGCAGTATTTT.

There are a few counts of this clonotype. The chain recombines TRBV14 with TRBJ2-7; D remains unclear. Deletions cut 3 bases from V and 4 bases from J, with 10 bases between. The CDR3 loop spans 13 amino acids. Germline-derived CDR1 and CDR2 are SGHDN and FVKESK. This chain's CDR3 is CASSHTGLYEQYF. DNA of the CDR3: TGTGCCAGCAGCCATACCGGGCTATACGAGCAGTACTTC.

The V and J genes are TRBV5-1 and TRBJ2-1; 12 nucleotides line up with TRBD2. The CDR3 runs 17 residues. J was trimmed by 6 bases and V by 1 base; bases with no gene match: 8. Germline V gene lookup returns CDR1 SGHRS and CDR2 YFSETQ. CDR3 region: CASSLLSPSGGGNEQFF. CDR3 DNA: TGCGCCAGCAGCTTGCTCTCCCCTAGCGGGGGGGGCAATGAGCAGTTCTTC.

This clonotype has just a few counts. This chain uses TRBV20-1 with TRBJ2-1; D uncertain. This CDR3 is built from 14 residues. V was shortened by 1 base and J by 3 bases, with 10 bases between the two germline ends. The germline CDR1 and CDR2 sequences are DFQATT and SNEGSKA (reference sequence). The CDR3 sequence: CSARVAGLYNEQFF. As DNA, the CDR3 is TGCAGTGCTAGAGTGGCAGGCCTCTACAATGAGCAGTTCTTC.

V and J are TRBV4-1 and TRBJ1-1; D is unclear. Germline loops: CDR1 MGHRA, CDR2 YSYEKL. The CDR3 covers 15 residues. V dropped 4 bases and J dropped 4 bases, with 16 bases sitting between them. For the CDR3, the DNA is TGCGCCAGCAGCCCAGACGTTGGCAGGTCCACTGAAGCTTTCTTT. Its translation: CASSPDVGRSTEAFF.

This chain links TRBV27 with TRBJ1-1; possibly TRBD1 for D (5 bases). Germline V gives CDR1 MNHEY, CDR2 SMNVEV (reference sequence). V was cut by 6 bases and J by 0 bases, with 11 bases left in between. This CDR3 has 14 residues. The CDR3 bases are TGTGCCAGCAGCAGGGATGTGATGAACACTGAAGCTTTCTTT. This codes for CASSRDVMNTEAFF.

A word on this clonotype: The missing conserved phenylalanine or tryptophan at the end of this CDR3 makes a read error likely. V usage is TRBV28 and J usage is TRBJ1-5; D unresolved. Germline V gives CDR1 MDHEN, CDR2 SYDVKM. The CDR3 is 13 residues long. V was cut by 8 bases and J by 0 bases, with 8 bases left in between. CDR3 sequence: CASLVASNQPQHC. The CDR3 nucleotides are TGTGCCAGCCTGGTTGCTAGCAATCAGCCCCAGCATTGT.

V is TRBV12-3 or TRBV12-4 and J is TRBJ2-5; D may be TRBD2 (7 bases). The last part of the DNA fits TRBJ2-7 better; the J call may be wrong. CDR3 size: 15 residues. In DNA form, the CDR3 reads TGTGCCAGCAGCGTGAGCTACGGGGGGCCCTACGAGCAGTACTTC. As protein: CASSVSYGGPYEQYF.

V usage is TRBV15 and J usage is TRBJ2-1; 15 bases align to TRBD2. With 6 bases clipped from V and 10 bases from J, the junction kept 7 bases outside the gene matches. The CDR3 has 15 residues. Germline V gene data show CDR1 as LNHNV and CDR2 as YYDKDF (reference sequence). CDR3 in DNA: TGTGCCACCAGTTCCGGGACTAGCGGGGGGATGGAGCAGTTCTTC. It yields the protein CATSSGTSGGMEQFF. The entire variable domain, with the rest obtained from reference TRBV15 and TRBJ2-1, is as follows: DAMVIQNPRYQVTQFGKPVTLSCSQTLNHNVMYWYQQKSSQAPKLLFHYYDKDFNNEADTPDNFQSRRPNTSFCFLDIRSPGLGDTAMYLCATSSGTSGGMEQFFGPGTRLTVL.

This clonotype was seen a few times. This chain connects TRBV4-2 to TRBJ2-5, with TRBD1 identical over 7 bases. This CDR3 is 15 amino acids long. After removal of 0 bases from V and 3 bases from J, the junction contained 4 bases not matched to a gene. Germline CDR1 is LGHNA and CDR2 is YNFKEQ. CDR3 sequence: CASSQEGQRKETQYF. The CDR3 DNA reads as TGTGCCAGCAGCCAAGAGGGACAGCGTAAAGAGACCCAGTACTTC.

This clonotype was seen a few times. The chain is built from TRBV5-1 and TRBJ1-2, with no clear D. Trimming pared 3 bases from V and 4 bases from J, leaving 16 bases between. CDR3 length: 15 amino acids. In germline, CDR1 is SGHRS, CDR2 YFSETQ. In nucleotides, the CDR3 is TGCGCCAGCAGCTCCCCATCGGACGGCTTCTATGGCTACACCTTC. The encoded protein is CASSSPSDGFYGYTF.

The rearrangement links TRBV19 to TRBJ2-1; 8 positions match TRBD1. CDR1 is LNHDA, CDR2 SQIVND, per germline (reference sequence). V lost 3 bases to trimming and J lost 6 bases; unmatched junction nucleotides: 7. The CDR3 extends over 15 amino acids. For the CDR3, the DNA is TGTGCCAGTAGTATCGGGACAGGTAATTTCAATGAGCAGTTCTTC. Translation gives CASSIGTGNFNEQFF.

This clonotype was recorded many times. One junction end does not reproduce the germline sequence, and a read error may be involved. The chain joins TRBV7-9 to TRBJ2-5; D is uncertain. The CDR3 consists of 12 residues. CDR1 is SEHNR, CDR2 FQNEAQ, per germline (reference sequence). CDR3 nucleotides: TGTGCCAGCAGTTTAGCTGCGGAGACCCAGTACTTC. Translating gives CASSLAAETQYF.

The chain carries TRBV9 and TRBJ2-3; a possible D gene is TRBD2 (5 bases). CDR3 length equals 16 residues. V lost 0 bases and J lost 7, with 18 bases in between. CDR1 is SGDLS, CDR2 YYNGEE, per germline. The CDR3 DNA reads TGTGCCAGCAGCGTAGATACACGGGGAGACGTTTATACGCAGTATTTT. Its protein product is CASSVDTRGDVYTQYF.

The chain recombines TRBV5-1 with TRBJ1-1; unclear D gene. Per germline, CDR1 SGHRS and CDR2 YFSETQ. The CDR3 covers 14 residues. V gave up 0 bases and J gave up 1 base, with 7 bases separating them. This CDR3 reads CASSLEHRNTEAFF. CDR3 bases: TGCGCCAGCAGCTTGGAGCATCGGAACACTGAAGCTTTCTTT.

The rearrangement uses TRBV7-9 and TRBJ2-7, with 10 positions matching TRBD1. Germline trimming cut 6 bases from V and 2 bases from J; bases unmatched to any gene: 4. CDR1 and CDR2 from the germline V gene are SEHNR and FQNEAQ (reference sequence). CDR3 length: 14 residues. CDR3 sequence: CASRSDRGAYEQYF. CDR3 bases: TGTGCCAGCAGGTCGGACAGGGGGGCCTACGAGCAGTACTTC.

Only one count was recorded for this clonotype. The genes are TRBV11-1 and TRBJ2-1; D uncertain. The DNA matches TRBJ2-7 better at its end, which makes the J call doubtful. The length of the CDR3 is 15 residues. Looked up from germline, CDR1 is SGHAT and CDR2 is FQDESV (reference sequence). The CDR3 coding sequence is TGTGCCAGCAGCCGAGACCCCAGCTTCTACAATGAGCAGTACTTC. Encoded protein: CASSRDPSFYNEQYF.

This clonotype was seen at least ten times. The chain has TRBV29-1 and TRBJ2-4; TRBD2 is a possible D gene (5 bases). This CDR3 is 13 amino acids long. V shed 7 bases and J shed 1 base, with 11 bases lying between them. The germline gives CDR1 SQVTM, CDR2 ANQGSEA. The CDR3 spells CSAQASAKNIQYF. The CDR3 DNA is TGCAGCGCTCAAGCTAGCGCCAAAAACATTCAGTACTTC. Full variable domain (rest looked up from reference TRBV29-1 and TRBJ2-4): SAVISQKPSRDICQRGTSLTIQCQVDSQVTMMFWYRQQPGQSLTLIATANQGSEATYESGFVIDKFPISRPNLTFSTLTVSNMSPEDSSIYLCSAQASAKNIQYFGAGTRLSVL.

This clonotype has just one count. This sequence joins TRBV12-3 or TRBV12-4 and TRBJ2-4; D is perhaps TRBD1 or TRBD2 (5 bases each). V was shortened by 7 bases and J by 3 bases, with 16 bases between the two germline ends. This CDR3 is built from 15 residues. CDR3: CASNERGVVKNIQYF. The CDR3 nucleotides are TGTGCCAGCAACGAAAGAGGGGTGGTCAAAAACATTCAGTACTTC.

This clonotype has just a few counts. The V call is TRBV4-1, the J call TRBJ2-1; no firm D call. Germline CDR1 MGHRA, CDR2 YSYEKL. CDR3 size: 13 residues. V lost 8 bases, J lost 8 bases, and 16 bases lay in between. The CDR3 nucleotides read TGCGCCAGCGGAGAACACAAGACGGATGAGCAGTTCTTC. Amino acid sequence: CASGEHKTDEQFF.

This clonotype was observed a few times. The V and J genes are TRBV7-2 and TRBJ2-5; 7 bases match TRBD2. V gave up 2 bases and J gave up 3 bases; unmatched junction bases: 3. The CDR3 contains 14 residues. The germline gives CDR1 SGHTA, CDR2 FQGNSA. CDR3 coding DNA: TGTGCCAGCAGCTTAATGCGGGGGAAAGAGACCCAGTACTTC. Amino acid sequence: CASSLMRGKETQYF. The whole variable domain, filled in from reference TRBV7-2 and TRBJ2-5, reads GAGVSQSPSNKVTEKGKDVELRCDPISGHTALYWYRQSLGQGLEFLIYFQGNSAPDKSGLPSDRFSAERTGGSVSTLTIQRTQQEDSAVYLCASSLMRGKETQYFGPGTRLLVL.

This chain connects TRBV7-2 to TRBJ1-1; no clear D. The V gene lost 2 bases and the J gene lost 1 base, with 17 bases spanning the gap. The CDR3 spans 17 residues. CDR1 is SGHTA, CDR2 FQGNSA, per germline. The CDR3 region has the DNA TGTGCCAGCAGCTTACTCAAAGGCGGGCTGGGGAACACTGAAGCTTTCTTT. This sequence encodes CASSLLKGGLGNTEAFF.

This sequence joins TRBV9 and TRBJ2-7; D gene ambiguous. V gave up 3 bases and J gave up 5 bases, with 18 bases separating them. There are 15 residues in the CDR3. The germline CDR1 and CDR2 sequences are SGDLS and YYNGEE. The CDR3 sequence is CASSGGRNIDHEQYF. The CDR3 nucleotides read TGTGCCAGCAGCGGTGGACGGAACATTGACCACGAGCAGTACTTC.